This TCR beta chain was captured in a study of blood T cell repertoires in COVID-19. Study-wide background: Acute and convalescent COVID-19 samples came from the United States, Italy and Spain. PBMCs, B-cell-depleted T cells, or T cells were the source of the cDNA or gDNA that made up the material.

This clone has just a few counts. Generated by immunoSEQ multiplex PCR, the TCRdb table keeps only in-frame clones and is missing some. The profile shows tens of thousands of clones, 75% to 85% of them singletons. This CDR3 has 17 amino acids. J gave up 7 bases and V 0 bases, and 11 bases lay outside the gene matches. The germline gives CDR1 MGHRA, CDR2 YSYEKL. The TCR originated in a man in his 60s with acute or convalescent COVID-19. The chain links TRBV4-1 to TRBJ1-5; 8 bases fit TRBD1. Material: peripheral blood. The CDR3 DNA follows: TGCGCCAGCAGCCAAGAGGGGGGTACAGGGGGTCGACAGCCCCAGCATTTT. Its translation: CASSQEGGTGGRQPQHF.